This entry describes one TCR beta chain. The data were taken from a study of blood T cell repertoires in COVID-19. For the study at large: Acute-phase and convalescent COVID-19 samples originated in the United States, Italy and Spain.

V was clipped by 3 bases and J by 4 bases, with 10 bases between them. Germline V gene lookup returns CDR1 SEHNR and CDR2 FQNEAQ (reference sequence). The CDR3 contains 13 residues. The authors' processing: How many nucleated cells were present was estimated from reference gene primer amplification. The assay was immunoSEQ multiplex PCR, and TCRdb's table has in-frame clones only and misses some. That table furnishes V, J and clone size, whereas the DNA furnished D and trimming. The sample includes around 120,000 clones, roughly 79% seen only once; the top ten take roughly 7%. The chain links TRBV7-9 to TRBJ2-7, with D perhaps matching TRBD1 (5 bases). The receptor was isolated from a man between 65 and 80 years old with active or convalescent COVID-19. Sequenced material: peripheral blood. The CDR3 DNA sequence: TGTGCCAGCAGCTTGGACACTTTTTACGAGCAGTACTTC. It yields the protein CASSLDTFYEQYF.